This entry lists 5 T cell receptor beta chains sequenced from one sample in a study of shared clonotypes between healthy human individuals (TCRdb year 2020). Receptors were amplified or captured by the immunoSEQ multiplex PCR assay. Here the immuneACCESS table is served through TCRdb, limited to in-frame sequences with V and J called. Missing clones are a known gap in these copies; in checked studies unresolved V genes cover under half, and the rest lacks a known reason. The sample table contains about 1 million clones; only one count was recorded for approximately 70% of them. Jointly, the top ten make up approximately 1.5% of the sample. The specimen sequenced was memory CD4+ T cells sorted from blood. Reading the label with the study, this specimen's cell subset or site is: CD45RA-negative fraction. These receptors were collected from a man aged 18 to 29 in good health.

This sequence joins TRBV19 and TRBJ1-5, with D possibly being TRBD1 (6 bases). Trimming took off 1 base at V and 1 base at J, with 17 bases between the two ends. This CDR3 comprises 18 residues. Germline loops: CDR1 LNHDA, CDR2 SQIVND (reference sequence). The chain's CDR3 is CASSIGAGATLSNQPQHF. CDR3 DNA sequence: TGTGCCAGTAGTATAGGGGCAGGGGCCACCCTCAGCAATCAGCCCCAGCATTTT. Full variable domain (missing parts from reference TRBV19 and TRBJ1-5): DGGITQSPKYLFRKEGQNVTLSCEQNLNHDAMYWYRQDPGQGLRLIYYSQIVNDFQKGDIAEGYSVSREKKESFPLTVTSAQKNPTAFYLCASSIGAGATLSNQPQHFGDGTRLSIL.

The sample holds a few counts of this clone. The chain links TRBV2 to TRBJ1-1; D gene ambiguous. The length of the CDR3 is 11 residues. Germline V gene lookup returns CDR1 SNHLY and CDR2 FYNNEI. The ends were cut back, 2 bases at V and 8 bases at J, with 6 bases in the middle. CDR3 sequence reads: CASSEIVEAFF. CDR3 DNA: TGTGCCAGCAGTGAAATCGTCGAAGCTTTCTTT. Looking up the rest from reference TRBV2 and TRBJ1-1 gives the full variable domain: EPEVTQTPSHQVTQMGQEVILRCVPISNHLYFYWYRQILGQKVEFLVSFYNNEISEKSEIFDDQFSVERPDGSNFTLKIRSTKLEDSAMYFCASSEIVEAFFGQGTRLTVV.

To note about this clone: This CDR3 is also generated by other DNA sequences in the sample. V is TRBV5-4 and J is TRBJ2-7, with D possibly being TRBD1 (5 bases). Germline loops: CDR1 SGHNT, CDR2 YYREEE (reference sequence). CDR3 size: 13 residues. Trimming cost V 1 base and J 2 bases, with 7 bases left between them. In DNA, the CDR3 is TGTGCCAGCAGCTTGCCAGGGCCCTACGAGCAGTACTTC. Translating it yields CASSLPGPYEQYF.

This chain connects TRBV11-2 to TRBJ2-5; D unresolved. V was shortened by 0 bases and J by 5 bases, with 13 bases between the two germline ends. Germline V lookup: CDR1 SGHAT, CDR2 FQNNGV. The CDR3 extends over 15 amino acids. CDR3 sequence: CASSLDIQSRETQYF. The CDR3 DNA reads TGTGCCAGCAGCTTAGATATCCAGTCCCGGGAGACCCAGTACTTC.

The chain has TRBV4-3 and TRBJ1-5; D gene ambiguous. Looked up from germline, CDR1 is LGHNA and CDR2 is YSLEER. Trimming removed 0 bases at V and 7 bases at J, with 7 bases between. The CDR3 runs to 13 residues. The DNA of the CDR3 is TGCGCCAGCAGCCAAGAGCGGCGGCAGCCCCAGCATTTT. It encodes CASSQERRQPQHF.